The 6 T cell receptor beta chains reported below all come from one sample, sequenced in a study of beta chain features in type 1 diabetes. Reverse transcription of all isolated RNA meant that expressed TCRB transcripts were sequenced. TCRdb keeps only in-frame clones here, not all; method: immunoSEQ multiplex PCR. This table holds 300,000 to 400,000 clones, around 8% found once. Material: central memory CD4+ T cells from blood. These receptors originate from a young woman in good health.

The sample holds a few counts of this clone. This chain links TRBV10-3 with TRBJ2-3, with TRBD2 matching over 7 bases. With 7 bases clipped from V and 2 bases from J, the junction kept 3 bases outside the gene matches. The CDR3 consists of 13 residues. Germline V gene sequence: CDR1 ENHRY, CDR2 SYGVKD. CDR3 in DNA: TGTGCCATCAAAGGGACTACCACAGATACGCAGTATTTT. It specifies CAIKGTTTDTQYF.

This clone has only a few counts. As DNA, the CDR3 is TGTGCCAGCAGTCGAACAGGGTGGGGCAATCAGCCCCAGCATTTT. Translating it yields CASSRTGWGNQPQHF. The V and J genes are TRBV7-2 and TRBJ1-5; a possible D gene is TRBD1 (6 bases). CDR3 length: 15 residues. With 6 bases removed from V and 2 bases from J, the gap between germline ends came to 14 bases. The germline V gene encodes CDR1 SGHTA and CDR2 FQGNSA.

This chain connects TRBV18 to TRBJ2-1; D is tentatively TRBD1 or TRBD2 (5 bases each). CDR1 and CDR2 from the germline V gene are KGHSH and LQKENI. The CDR3 has 14 amino acids. Trimming removed 6 bases from V and 5 bases from J, with 14 bases in between. The CDR3 DNA reads as TGTGCCAGCTCTATATGGGGGAAGGACAATGAGCAGTTCTTC. Translation: CASSIWGKDNEQFF. Using reference TRBV18 and TRBJ2-1 for the parts outside the CDR3, the full variable domain is NAGVMQNPRHLVRRRGQEARLRCSPMKGHSHVYWYRQLPEEGLKFMVYLQKENIIDESGMPKERFSAEFPKEGPSILRIQQVVRGDSAAYFCASSIWGKDNEQFFGPGTRLTVL.

This clone showed up many times. The chain joins TRBV7-2 to TRBJ2-7; D not resolved. V lost 5 bases to trimming and J lost 7 bases, with 9 bases between them. Germline CDR1 and CDR2: SGHTA and FQGNSA. This CDR3 region has 11 residues. Written as DNA, the CDR3 is TGTGCCAGCAGCAAATCGAGGGAGCAGTACTTC. As protein: CASSKSREQYF.

The chain links TRBV11-2 to TRBJ1-1, with D possibly TRBD1 on 5 matching bases. V lost 2 bases, J lost 8 bases, and 9 bases lay in between. There are 12 residues in the CDR3. Germline V gene sequence: CDR1 SGHAT, CDR2 FQNNGV. The CDR3 region has the DNA TGTGCCAGCAGCTTACTCAGGGCCGAAGCTTTCTTT. This encodes CASSLLRAEAFF.

The V gene is TRBV19, the J gene TRBJ2-2; D is perhaps TRBD1 (5 bases). Per the germline V gene, CDR1 is LNHDA and CDR2 is SQIVND (reference sequence). Trimming stripped 7 bases from V and 0 bases from J, with 12 bases between. The CDR3 sequence is 15 residues long. The CDR3 here is CASKLADTNTGELFF. In DNA, the CDR3 is TGTGCCAGTAAGTTGGCGGACACGAACACCGGGGAGCTGTTTTTT.